This T cell receptor beta chain came from a study of molecular identifiers for immune sequencing clone quantification. Sequencing libraries of naive CD8 cells derived from approximately 22,000 to 940,000 sorted cells with 10%, 30% or 50% RNA. V dropped 1 base and J dropped 0 bases, with 11 bases sitting between them. The CDR3 loop spans 16 amino acids. Germline-derived CDR1 and CDR2 are SGHTA and FQGNSA. TCRdb passed the PCR reads through MiXCR, listing each CDR3 protein once. Here the sample spans approximately 97,000 distinct CDR3 sequences, 24% being singletons. This clonotype was seen ten or more times.

What was sequenced was naive CD8+ T cells from blood, with Jurkat cell RNA spiked in. Subset meaning: FACS-sorted CD8+CD4-CCR7+CD45RA+ naive T cells. The chain is built from TRBV7-2 and TRBJ2-3; D is perhaps TRBD1 or TRBD2 (5 bases each). The TCR sequence derives from a human donor in good health. Some libraries in this study had Jurkat cell RNA spiked in. As DNA, the CDR3 is TGTGCCAGCAGCTTAGTCGGGGCCTCTAGCACAGATACGCAGTATTTT. Residues: CASSLVGASSTDTQYF. The whole variable domain, remainder taken from reference TRBV7-2 and TRBJ2-3, is GAGVSQSPSNKVTEKGKDVELRCDPISGHTALYWYRQSLGQGLEFLIYFQGNSAPDKSGLPSDRFSAERTGGSVSTLTIQRTQQEDSAVYLCASSLVGASSTDTQYFGPGTRLTVL.